This T cell receptor beta chain was documented in a study of monozygotic twins with inflammatory bowel disease. Template-switch reactions added UMIs with a 6-nucleotide sample barcode. TCRdb processed the 5' RACE reads again and assigns one entry to each CDR3 protein, with no DNA. The sample table includes a few hundred thousand distinct CDR3 sequences. This CDR3 contains 15 residues. CDR1 is SGHVS and CDR2 is FQNEAQ in the germline V gene. The V and J genes are TRBV7-8 and TRBJ2-1; the TCRdb D gene call, TRBD2, has no DNA to confirm it. Sequenced sample: blood. This TCR derives from a human donor with ulcerative colitis or Crohn's disease, or a healthy co-twin of an affected twin (not recorded which). CDR3 sequence reads: CASIKAGAQADEQFF.